This T cell receptor beta chain emerged from a study of blood T cell repertoires in COVID-19. Study-wide background: Samples of COVID-19 (acute and convalescent) were obtained from the United States, Italy and Spain.

Methods used by the authors: Reference gene primer amplification gave estimated nucleated cell counts. Profiling relied on immunoSEQ multiplex PCR, and the TCRdb table lists in-frame clones only, not all of them. V, J and clone size derive from that table, while D and trimming were established from the DNA sequence. This sample has about 92,000 clones, with over 60% found just once. Trimming cost V 7 bases and J 7 bases, with 7 bases left between them. The germline gives CDR1 LNHDA, CDR2 SQIVND (reference sequence). The CDR3 is 11 residues long. V gene TRBV19 combines with J gene TRBJ2-2, with D uncertain. Sequences were obtained from peripheral blood. This receptor was identified in a man aged 50 to 60 who had recovered from COVID-19. CDR3 DNA: TGTGCCAGTACCGAGAACGGGGAGCTGTTTTTT. It yields the protein CASTENGELFF. The full variable domain, rest sourced from reference TRBV19 and TRBJ2-2, is DGGITQSPKYLFRKEGQNVTLSCEQNLNHDAMYWYRQDPGQGLRLIYYSQIVNDFQKGDIAEGYSVSREKKESFPLTVTSAQKNPTAFYLCASTENGELFFGEGSRLTVL.